The 30 T cell receptor beta chains given below trace back to one sample, sequenced in a study of blood T cell repertoires in COVID-19. Assay: immunoSEQ multiplex PCR; the TCRdb copy retains only in-frame clones and omits some. This sample has 75,000 to 100,000 clones, with around 78% found just once. The material sequenced was peripheral blood. The receptors here all came from a human donor in a cohort sampled during active COVID-19.

The sample holds one count of this clone. The genes are TRBV4-3 and TRBJ1-2, with D perhaps TRBD1 (5 bases). Germline V lookup: CDR1 LGHNA, CDR2 YSLEER. V lost 0 bases to trimming and J lost 4 bases, with 15 bases between them. The CDR3 is 16 amino acids. CDR3 nucleotides: TGCGCCAGCAGCCAAGATGGGCAGGGAATGTCCTATGGCTACACCTTC. This translates into CASSQDGQGMSYGYTF.

The chain is built from TRBV5-1 and TRBJ2-2, with 11 bases that match TRBD2. V lost 3 bases to trimming and J lost 1 base; unmatched junction nucleotides: 2. The CDR3 consists of 16 residues. The germline V gene has CDR1 SGHRS and CDR2 YFSETQ. The CDR3 nucleotides are TGCGCCAGCAGCTCCGGACTAGCGGGGAACACCGGGGAGCTGTTTTTT. Translated, it gives CASSSGLAGNTGELFF. The entire variable domain, with the rest obtained from reference TRBV5-1 and TRBJ2-2, is as follows: KAGVTQTPRYLIKTRGQQVTLSCSPISGHRSVSWYQQTPGQGLQFLFEYFSETQRNKGNFPGRFSGRQFSNSRSEMNVSTLELGDSALYLCASSSGLAGNTGELFFGEGSRLTVL.

The chain uses TRBV4-3 and TRBJ2-7; 8 bases are shared with TRBD1. J was trimmed by 4 bases and V by 0 bases; bases with no gene match: 8. CDR3 length: 16 residues. Germline-derived CDR1 and CDR2 are LGHNA and YSLEER. CDR3 protein: CASSQDRSGGRYEQYF. CDR3 DNA: TGCGCCAGCAGCCAAGATCGGTCAGGGGGCCGGTACGAGCAGTACTTC.

The chain links TRBV25-1 to TRBJ1-4; D is uncertain. V was trimmed by 2 bases and J by 7 bases, leaving 11 bases between them. Germline V CDR1 and CDR2: MGHDK, SYGVNS. This CDR3 has 14 amino acids. The CDR3 reads CASSEGSEAEKLFF. CDR3 nucleotide sequence: TGTGCCAGCAGTGAAGGATCGGAGGCTGAAAAACTGTTTTTT.

The rearrangement links TRBV18 to TRBJ2-1, with D perhaps TRBD1 (5 bases). Germline loops: CDR1 KGHSH, CDR2 LQKENI. The CDR3 is made up of 14 amino acids. The V end was cut by 3 bases, the J end by 7 bases, with 13 bases between. The CDR3 region has the DNA TGTGCCAGCTCACCCCGTGGGGCTGGGAATGAGCAGTTCTTC. This encodes CASSPRGAGNEQFF.

This clone was seen only a few times. The CDR3 bases are TGCGCCAGCAGTGAGTCTCCACTAGGTGGGGAGACCCAGTACTTC. Protein: CASSESPLGGETQYF. The rearrangement uses TRBV10-1 and TRBJ2-5; TRBD2 might be the D (5 bases). CDR3 length: 15 amino acids. V lost 0 bases to trimming and J lost 5 bases, with 13 bases between them. Germline CDR1 and CDR2: WNHNN and SYGVQD (reference sequence).

The V gene is TRBV6-5, the J gene TRBJ2-2, with TRBD2 matching over 11 bases. The junction had 8 bases not matched to a gene; V was cut back by 8 bases and J by 6 bases. The CDR3 extends over 15 amino acids. Germline assignment: CDR1 MNHEY and CDR2 SVGAGI. CDR3 bases: TGTGCCAGCTCAACTAGCGGGAGCGTCCCCGGGGAGCTGTTTTTT. As protein: CASSTSGSVPGELFF.

This sequence joins TRBV28 and TRBJ1-2, with no clear D. This CDR3 is built from 11 residues. Germline V gene lookup returns CDR1 MDHEN and CDR2 SYDVKM. Trimming stripped 8 bases from V and 4 bases from J, with 8 bases between. As DNA, the CDR3 is TGTGCCAGCGGGCCAGGCTATGGCTACACCTTC. Translated: CASGPGYGYTF.

CDR3 DNA sequence: TGCAGCGTCCAAACACAGGGGGCCTACGGGGAGCTGTTTTTT. This translates into CSVQTQGAYGELFF. The V and J genes are TRBV29-1 and TRBJ2-2, with 9 bases fitting TRBD1. J gave up 7 bases and V 6 bases, and 9 bases lay outside the gene matches. This CDR3 spans 14 amino acids. Germline CDR1 SQVTM, CDR2 ANQGSEA.

The sample holds a few counts of this clone. The V gene is TRBV7-2, the J gene TRBJ1-1; no definite D call. Per the germline V gene, CDR1 is SGHTA and CDR2 is FQGNSA. V lost 1 base, J lost 4 bases, and 13 bases lay in between. The CDR3 length is 15 residues. The CDR3 is CASSLDGVLSTEAFF. The CDR3 nucleotides are TGTGCCAGCAGCTTAGACGGGGTGTTGAGCACTGAAGCTTTCTTT.

The chain recombines TRBV4-1 with TRBJ1-2; D gene ambiguous. Germline-derived CDR1 and CDR2 are MGHRA and YSYEKL. Trimming pared 4 bases from V and 3 bases from J, leaving 12 bases between. CDR3 length: 14 residues. CDR3 nucleotide sequence: TGCGCCAGCAGCCTACAGATAGGTGACTATGGCTACACCTTC. It yields the protein CASSLQIGDYGYTF.

This clone was recorded once. The chain combines TRBV5-4 with TRBJ1-4, with D possibly being TRBD1 (5 bases). The length of the CDR3 is 14 residues. Trimming left V 4 bases short and J 8 bases short, with 15 bases between. CDR1 and CDR2 from the germline V gene are SGHNT and YYREEE (reference sequence). Here the CDR3 DNA reads TGTGCCAGCAGCGCAGACAGATTTGACGAAAAACTGTTTTTT. As protein: CASSADRFDEKLFF.

The chain joins TRBV10-3 to TRBJ1-3, with D uncertain. The CDR3 spans 14 residues. Trimming stripped 8 bases from V and 0 bases from J, with 11 bases between. Germline CDR1 is ENHRY and CDR2 is SYGVKD. The CDR3 region is CAIQREASGNTIYF. DNA for the CDR3: TGTGCCATCCAAAGAGAGGCCTCTGGAAACACCATATATTTT.

About this clone: One end of the junction fails to match germline, which may point to a read error. This chain links TRBV6-6 with TRBJ1-2; D might be TRBD1 (5 bases). CDR1 is MNHNY and CDR2 is SVGAGI in the germline V gene (reference sequence). There are 15 residues in the CDR3. Here the CDR3 DNA reads TGTGCCAGCAACCCCGCGGGCGGGACTAACTGTGGCTACACCTTC. Amino acid sequence: CASNPAGGTNCGYTF.

V and J are TRBV6-1 and TRBJ1-2; 11 nucleotides match TRBD1. V gave up 7 bases and J gave up 5 bases; unmatched junction bases: 12. Germline V lookup: CDR1 MNHNS, CDR2 SASEGT. The CDR3 extends over 16 amino acids. The CDR3 coding sequence is TGTGCCAGCACTGAGACCCGGGACAGGGGGATGTATGGCTACACCTTC. Translating it yields CASTETRDRGMYGYTF.

Turning to this clone: A junction boundary mismatches the germline segment, possibly from a read error. CDR3 sequence: CASSRTGSMDEKLFF. CDR3 sequence (DNA): TGTGCCAGCAGCCGAACAGGGAGTATGGATGAAAAGCTGTTTTTT. V gene TRBV7-9 combines with J gene TRBJ1-4; a possible D gene is TRBD1 (6 bases). The CDR3 sequence is 15 residues long. From germline, CDR1 is SEHNR and CDR2 FQNEAQ (reference sequence). Full variable domain (outside the CDR3, taken from reference TRBV7-9 and TRBJ1-4): DTGVSQNPRHKITKRGQNVTFRCDPISEHNRLYWYRQTLGQGPEFLTYFQNEAQLEKSRLLSDRFSAERPKGSFSTLEIQRTEQGDSAMYLCASSRTGSMDEKLFFGSGTQLSVL.

This clone appeared once. The V and J genes are TRBV5-1 and TRBJ2-7; 8 nucleotides match TRBD1. The length of the CDR3 is 15 residues. Germline CDR1 SGHRS, CDR2 YFSETQ. Losses at the gene ends were 2 bases for V and 5 bases for J; bases not matched to a gene: 9. The CDR3, as DNA: TGCGCCAGCAGCTTAGGGCAGGGGGCAATCGACGAGCAGTACTTC. Protein: CASSLGQGAIDEQYF. Supplemented by reference TRBV5-1 and TRBJ2-7, the full variable domain reads KAGVTQTPRYLIKTRGQQVTLSCSPISGHRSVSWYQQTPGQGLQFLFEYFSETQRNKGNFPGRFSGRQFSNSRSEMNVSTLELGDSALYLCASSLGQGAIDEQYFGPGTRLTVT.

This sequence joins TRBV21-1 and TRBJ1-3; the table names TRBD1, a call not compared with the DNA. TRBV21-1 is annotated as a pseudogene. CDR3 size: 16 residues. This CDR3 is CASIGQGGNSGNTIYF. CDR3 in DNA: TGTGCCAGCATCGGACAGGGGGGGAACTCTGGAAACACCATATATTTT.

The chain joins TRBV4-3 to TRBJ1-2, with a possible D match to TRBD1 (5 bases). Germline V gene lookup returns CDR1 LGHNA and CDR2 YSLEER. The length of the CDR3 is 13 residues. The V end was cut by 1 base, the J end by 7 bases, with 10 bases between. The CDR3 DNA follows: TGCGCCAGCAGCCAAGTAGGGGTGAGTGGCTACACCTTC. This sequence encodes CASSQVGVSGYTF.

This clone was counted a single time. The rearrangement joins TRBV10-2 to TRBJ1-1; D might be TRBD1 (5 bases). This CDR3 has 15 amino acids. Trimming stripped 9 bases from V and 4 bases from J, with 21 bases between. Germline-derived CDR1 and CDR2 are WSHSY and SAAADI. The CDR3 protein is CASWGGVGSPTEAFF. CDR3 nucleotides: TGCGCCAGTTGGGGGGGGGTTGGGTCTCCCACTGAAGCTTTCTTT.

J is TRBJ2-1 and V is TRBV2; 11 nucleotides agree with TRBD2. Germline CDR1 reads SNHLY; CDR2 reads FYNNEI. This CDR3 region has 17 residues. Trimming cost V 5 bases and J 0 bases; bases outside gene matches: 6. The CDR3 DNA follows: TGTGCCAGCAGTCCATTAGCGGGGGGGAACTCCTACAATGAGCAGTTCTTC. Translating gives CASSPLAGGNSYNEQFF. Full variable domain (outside the CDR3, taken from reference TRBV2 and TRBJ2-1): EPEVTQTPSHQVTQMGQEVILRCVPISNHLYFYWYRQILGQKVEFLVSFYNNEISEKSEIFDDQFSVERPDGSNFTLKIRSTKLEDSAMYFCASSPLAGGNSYNEQFFGPGTRLTVL.

The chain is built from TRBV14 and TRBJ1-2; D is uncertain. The CDR3 extends over 12 amino acids. V lost 2 bases to trimming and J lost 8 bases, with 9 bases between them. Per the germline V gene, CDR1 is SGHDN and CDR2 is FVKESK. This CDR3 reads CASSQFRGGYTF. CDR3 nucleotide sequence: TGTGCCAGCAGCCAATTTCGAGGCGGCTACACCTTC.

The chain recombines TRBV3-1 (or the pseudogene TRBV3-2) with TRBJ2-4; TRBD1 matches 8 bases. CDR1 is LGHDT, CDR2 YNNKEL, per germline (reference sequence). The CDR3 spans 15 residues. V was clipped by 4 bases and J by 6 bases; unmatched bases: 8. CDR3 DNA sequence: TGTGCCAGCAGCCCCCGGACAGGGACCGGAAACATTCAGTACTTC. This gives the protein CASSPRTGTGNIQYF.

The chain carries TRBV11-2 and TRBJ2-5; D is possibly TRBD2 (5 bases). CDR3 length: 15 amino acids. The germline V and J ends were trimmed by 7 bases and 2 bases, with 17 bases remaining between them. Looked up from germline, CDR1 is SGHAT and CDR2 is FQNNGV. The CDR3 spells CASTENAGPQETQYF. DNA of the CDR3: TGTGCCAGCACCGAAAATGCGGGTCCGCAAGAGACCCAGTACTTC.

This chain joins TRBV5-1 and TRBJ2-7; 14 bases line up with TRBD2. This CDR3 is built from 15 residues. CDR1 and CDR2 from the germline V gene are SGHRS and YFSETQ. J was trimmed by 5 bases and V by 4 bases; bases with no gene match: 5. Written as DNA, the CDR3 is TGCGCCAGCAGCCCTGGGACTAGCGGGAGTAACGAGCAGTACTTC. This sequence encodes CASSPGTSGSNEQYF.

V gene TRBV6-2 or TRBV6-3 combines with J gene TRBJ1-4, with D maybe TRBD1 (5 bases). Germline-derived CDR1 and CDR2 are MNHEY and SVGEGT. This CDR3 has 16 residues. Trimming removed 0 bases from V and 7 bases from J, with 15 bases in between. The CDR3 reads CASSYSSRRDGEKLFF. The CDR3 bases are TGTGCCAGCAGTTACTCGTCTCGCAGGGATGGTGAAAAACTGTTTTTT.

This chain connects TRBV30 to TRBJ2-7; a possible D gene is TRBD1 (6 bases). CDR1 is GTSNPN, CDR2 SVGIG, per germline (reference sequence). This CDR3 spans 14 amino acids. Trimming stripped 4 bases from V and 3 bases from J, with 16 bases between. The CDR3 here is CAWKTQGPLYEQYF. As DNA, the CDR3 is TGTGCCTGGAAAACACAGGGCCCCCTCTACGAGCAGTACTTC.

The CDR3 here is CASSFLGSGDYEQYF. The CDR3 region has the DNA TGTGCCAGCAGTTTTTTGGGTAGCGGGGACTACGAGCAGTACTTC. The rearrangement joins TRBV28 to TRBJ2-7; 8 positions agree with TRBD2. The CDR3 loop spans 15 amino acids. J was trimmed by 3 bases and V by 3 bases; bases with no gene match: 7. Germline values: CDR1 MDHEN, CDR2 SYDVKM.

The rearrangement uses TRBV7-8 and TRBJ1-2; 10 nucleotides align to TRBD1. The junction had 15 bases not matched to a gene; V was cut back by 3 bases and J by 5 bases. In germline, CDR1 is SGHVS, CDR2 FQNEAQ. The CDR3 length is 18 residues. Written as DNA, the CDR3 is TGTGCCAGCAGCTTCCGACAAAGGGGTGGACAGGGGGGGTATGGCTACACCTTC. It codes for CASSFRQRGGQGGYGYTF.

V usage is TRBV19 and J usage is TRBJ1-1, with TRBD1 as a possible D gene (6 bases). The CDR3 is 14 amino acids. Trimming shortened V by 3 bases and J by 3 bases, and 11 bases separated the two germline ends. CDR1 and CDR2 (germline): LNHDA, SQIVND (reference sequence). CDR3 region: CASSIDRPDTEAFF. The CDR3 DNA follows: TGTGCCAGTAGTATCGACAGGCCAGACACTGAAGCTTTCTTT. The full variable domain, with the rest looked up from reference TRBV19 and TRBJ1-1, is DGGITQSPKYLFRKEGQNVTLSCEQNLNHDAMYWYRQDPGQGLRLIYYSQIVNDFQKGDIAEGYSVSREKKESFPLTVTSAQKNPTAFYLCASSIDRPDTEAFFGQGTRLTVV.